This note documents a single T cell receptor beta chain sequence. Germline loops: CDR1 KGHDR, CDR2 SFDVKD. The length of the CDR3 is 14 residues. Trimming cost V 4 bases and J 6 bases, with 13 bases left between them. Sequenced by immunoSEQ multiplex PCR; TCRdb stores in-frame clones only, minus some. Altogether about 410,000 clones are present, 80% to 95% being singletons, with the ten largest covering just under 6.5%. This entry is derived from a study of control samples from healthy donors and cancer patients. V and J are TRBV24-1 and TRBJ2-3; D might be TRBD1 (6 bases). The sample comprised PBMCs. The receptor was derived from a man in his forties with head and neck cancer. The CDR3 DNA is TGTGCCACCAGTGACCCGGGACAAGGGGATACGCAGTATTTT. It yields the protein CATSDPGQGDTQYF.